This T cell receptor (beta chain) came from a study of T cells after yellow fever vaccination. Study-level background: Researchers used SMART-Seq v4 Ultra Low Input to prepare fractions that had low cell numbers.

5'RACE template switching produced TCR cDNA carrying a universal primer site and UMIs. One entry per CDR3 protein results from TCRdb running MiXCR on the 5' RACE reads. The sample contains approximately 70,000 distinct CDR3 sequences, 7.3% of which appear only once. This clonotype was seen repeatedly, ten times or more. What it recognizes is unknown. General observations from the study: At 95% to 97% for CD4 and over 80% for CD8, most primary-vaccination clones showed up again after the booster. Weaker overall, the secondary response nonetheless peaked faster (day 5 versus 15).

CDR1 and CDR2 (germline): DFQATT, SNEGSKA (reference sequence). The junction had 3 bases not matched to a gene; V was cut back by 6 bases and J by 4 bases. The CDR3 length is 14 residues. The V and J genes are TRBV20-1 and TRBJ2-1; the match to TRBD2 covers 13 bases. The origin of this receptor is a man in his late teens or twenties who received the YFV17D yellow fever vaccine. The sample in question was CD8+ T cells sorted from PBMCs, obtained 9 to 10 days after the first yellow fever vaccination. CDR3 in amino acids: CSARGLAGYNEQFF. The CDR3 DNA reads as TGCAGTGCCCGGGGACTAGCGGGGTACAATGAGCAGTTCTTC.